This T cell receptor beta chain was obtained from a study of PD-L1 blockade in urothelial cancer. Study context: The patients had undergone anywhere from 0 to 3 prior chemotherapy regimens.

Synthetic TCR analog templates were spiked into each PCR. Some clones are missing from TCRdb's copy, which holds only in-frame ones; the method was immunoSEQ multiplex PCR. The sample records approximately 46,000 clones, 70% to 90% being singletons. This CDR3 comprises 15 residues. The germline CDR1 and CDR2 sequences are MNHEY and SVGAGI. With 6 bases clipped from V and 2 bases from J, the junction kept 4 bases outside the gene matches. This specimen was PBMCs, taken around atezolizumab (anti-PD-L1) treatment. The rearrangement joins TRBV6-5 to TRBJ2-1; 10 bases fit TRBD2. This TCR derives from a man in his sixties with urothelial cancer. The CDR3 region is CASRLAGGAYNEQFF. DNA for the CDR3: TGTGCCAGCAGGTTAGCGGGGGGTGCCTACAATGAGCAGTTCTTC.